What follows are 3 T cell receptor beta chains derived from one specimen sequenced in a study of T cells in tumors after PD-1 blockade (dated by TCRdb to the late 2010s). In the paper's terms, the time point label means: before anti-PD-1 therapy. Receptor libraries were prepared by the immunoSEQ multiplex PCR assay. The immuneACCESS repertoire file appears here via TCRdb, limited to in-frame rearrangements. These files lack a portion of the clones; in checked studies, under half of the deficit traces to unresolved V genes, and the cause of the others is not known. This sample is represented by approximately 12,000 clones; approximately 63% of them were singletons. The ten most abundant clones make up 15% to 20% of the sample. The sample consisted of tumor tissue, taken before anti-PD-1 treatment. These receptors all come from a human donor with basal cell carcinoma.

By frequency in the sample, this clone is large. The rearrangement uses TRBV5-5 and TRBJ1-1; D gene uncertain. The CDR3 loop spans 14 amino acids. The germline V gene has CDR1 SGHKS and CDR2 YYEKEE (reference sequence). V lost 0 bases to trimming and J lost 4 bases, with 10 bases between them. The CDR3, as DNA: TGTGCCAGCAGCTTGGTAGCCAGGAGCACTGAAGCTTTCTTT. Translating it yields CASSLVARSTEAFF.

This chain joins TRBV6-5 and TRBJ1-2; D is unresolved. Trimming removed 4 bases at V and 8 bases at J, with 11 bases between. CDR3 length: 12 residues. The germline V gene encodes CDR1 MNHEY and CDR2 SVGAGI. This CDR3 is CASSFKGGGYTF. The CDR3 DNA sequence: TGTGCCAGCAGTTTTAAGGGTGGAGGCTACACCTTC.

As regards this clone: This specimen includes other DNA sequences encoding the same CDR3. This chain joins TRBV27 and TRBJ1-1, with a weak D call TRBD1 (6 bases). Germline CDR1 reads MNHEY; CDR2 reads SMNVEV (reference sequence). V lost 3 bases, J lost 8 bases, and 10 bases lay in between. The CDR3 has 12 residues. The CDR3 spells CASSFLQGEAFF. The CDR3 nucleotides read TGTGCCAGCAGTTTCCTGCAGGGGGAAGCTTTCTTT.